These 17 T cell receptor beta chains were all obtained from the same sample, sequenced in a study of T cell changes during pregnancy in multiple sclerosis. The protocol was immunoSEQ multiplex PCR, while the TCRdb copy is restricted to in-frame clones and leaves out a portion. The repertoire consists of 80,000 to 100,000 clones, with 90% to 95% occurring once and the leading ten covering 0.99%. Sequencing used peripheral blood, obtained after pregnancy. The receptors come from a female donor with multiple sclerosis, enrolled in a pregnancy study.

This sequence joins TRBV5-1 and TRBJ1-4; 10 nucleotides align to TRBD1. Germline assignment: CDR1 SGHRS and CDR2 YFSETQ. The ends lost 4 bases at V and 5 bases at J; junction bases unmatched: 2. The CDR3 runs 14 residues. CDR3 protein: CASSGGQGNEKLFF. Here the CDR3 DNA reads TGCGCCAGCAGCGGGGGACAGGGGAATGAAAAACTGTTTTTT.

The chain carries TRBV5-1 and TRBJ2-7, with 9 nucleotides matching TRBD2. V lost 5 bases to trimming and J lost 4 bases; unmatched junction nucleotides: 10. Per the germline V gene, CDR1 is SGHRS and CDR2 is YFSETQ. The CDR3 runs 15 residues. CDR3 in DNA: TGCGCCAGCAGTTCCGCTAGCGGGAATGGTTACGAGCAGTACTTC. It specifies CASSSASGNGYEQYF.

This clone was counted only a few times. This chain links TRBV27 with TRBJ1-1; D perhaps matches TRBD1 (5 bases). CDR3 length: 13 amino acids. V gave up 3 bases and J gave up 2 bases, with 7 bases separating them. Looked up from germline, CDR1 is MNHEY and CDR2 is SMNVEV (reference sequence). The chain's CDR3 is CASSFQGNTEAFF. Here the CDR3 DNA reads TGTGCCAGCAGTTTCCAGGGCAACACTGAAGCTTTCTTT.

V gene TRBV6-4 combines with J gene TRBJ2-7; D is possibly TRBD1 (6 bases). Germline loops: CDR1 MRHNA, CDR2 SNTAGT. This CDR3 region has 12 residues. The V gene lost 10 bases and the J gene lost 2 bases, with 12 bases spanning the gap. CDR3 DNA sequence: TGTGCCACCAACAGGGCCCCCTACGAGCAGTACTTC. As protein: CATNRAPYEQYF.

The V and J genes are TRBV7-2 and TRBJ1-5, with 10 positions matching TRBD1. The CDR3 consists of 16 residues. Per germline, CDR1 SGHTA and CDR2 FQGNSA. V lost 5 bases, J lost 8 bases, and 12 bases stayed unmatched. The CDR3 loop is CASSRGDRGLREPQHF. CDR3 DNA: TGTGCCAGCAGCCGGGGTGACAGGGGGCTAAGGGAGCCCCAGCATTTT.

The chain recombines TRBV19 with TRBJ2-7, with 10 bases aligning to TRBD2. This CDR3 has 15 residues. Germline lookup yields CDR1 LNHDA and CDR2 SQIVND (reference sequence). J gave up 3 bases and V 5 bases, and 7 bases lay outside the gene matches. The CDR3 reads CASSFKTSGFYEQYF. CDR3 nucleotides: TGTGCCAGTAGTTTCAAGACTAGCGGGTTCTACGAGCAGTACTTC.

This sequence joins TRBV5-6 and TRBJ2-1, with TRBD2 matching 8 bases. CDR3 size: 18 residues. In germline, CDR1 is SGHDT, CDR2 YYEEEE. Losses at the gene ends were 0 bases for V and 4 bases for J; bases not matched to a gene: 12. The CDR3 DNA reads TGTGCCAGCAGCTTGGCGAGACTCGGGAGGGCCCCTTACAATGAGCAGTTCTTC. Its translation: CASSLARLGRAPYNEQFF. The variable domain in full, with the rest retrieved from reference TRBV5-6 and TRBJ2-1, is DAGVTQSPTHLIKTRGQQVTLRCSPKSGHDTVSWYQQALGQGPQFIFQYYEEEERQRGNFPDRFSGHQFPNYSSELNVNALLLGDSALYLCASSLARLGRAPYNEQFFGPGTRLTVL.

The V gene is TRBV28, the J gene TRBJ1-3; the match to TRBD1 covers 9 bases. Trimming took 4 bases from V and 4 from J; bases not matched to a gene: 2. This CDR3 is 14 amino acids long. Germline CDR1 is MDHEN and CDR2 is SYDVKM. This CDR3 reads CASSYTGGGNTIYF. The CDR3 DNA follows: TGTGCCAGCAGTTATACAGGGGGCGGAAACACCATATATTTT.

This clone was detected only a few times. V is TRBV6-4 and J is TRBJ2-3, with 10 bases aligning to TRBD2. With V trimmed by 4 bases and J by 0 bases, 1 base remained unmatched. The V gene's germline CDR1 is MRHNA and CDR2 SNTAGT. CDR3 length equals 15 residues. This chain's CDR3 is CASSATSGSTDTQYF. CDR3 in DNA: TGTGCCAGCAGTGCGACTAGCGGGAGCACAGATACGCAGTATTTT.

This chain links TRBV7-8 with TRBJ2-4, with TRBD2 identical over 11 bases. CDR3 length: 18 residues. V lost 1 base, J lost 0 bases, and 5 bases stayed unmatched. The germline V gene has CDR1 SGHVS and CDR2 FQNEAQ. The CDR3 DNA follows: TGTGCCAGCAGCTTAGGGACTAGCGGGCCCATAGCCAAAAACATTCAGTACTTC. Its protein product is CASSLGTSGPIAKNIQYF.

The CDR3 reads CASSLDGTSYNEQFF. CDR3 in DNA: TGCGCCAGCAGCTTGGACGGGACTTCCTACAATGAGCAGTTCTTC. V and J are TRBV5-1 and TRBJ2-1, with D possibly being TRBD2 (6 bases). Trimming pared 0 bases from V and 1 base from J, leaving 8 bases between. CDR1 and CDR2 from the germline V gene are SGHRS and YFSETQ. The CDR3 is made up of 15 amino acids.

The chain links TRBV9 to TRBJ1-2; D is unresolved. Trimming took off 0 bases at V and 0 bases at J, with 15 bases between the two ends. The CDR3 loop spans 17 amino acids. CDR1 and CDR2 (germline): SGDLS, YYNGEE. CDR3 loop: CASSVAGSGNSNYGYTF. The CDR3 region has the DNA TGTGCCAGCAGCGTAGCTGGGTCGGGGAATTCTAACTATGGCTACACCTTC.

The V call is TRBV5-4, the J call TRBJ2-3; tentative D call: TRBD1 (6 bases). Germline-derived CDR1 and CDR2 are SGHNT and YYREEE (reference sequence). The CDR3 spans 14 residues. Trimming took off 0 bases at V and 4 bases at J, with 9 bases between the two ends. The CDR3 sequence: CASSLGQGPDTQYF. In nucleotides, the CDR3 is TGTGCCAGCAGCTTGGGCCAGGGGCCAGATACGCAGTATTTT.

The CDR3 DNA is TGCGCCAGCAGCTGGCAGGGGGTCGGTGAGCAGTTCTTC. Protein sequence: CASSWQGVGEQFF. This chain connects TRBV4-1 to TRBJ2-1, with TRBD1 matching 7 bases. The CDR3 is 13 amino acids. J was trimmed by 9 bases and V by 5 bases; bases with no gene match: 7. In germline, CDR1 is MGHRA, CDR2 YSYEKL.

The chain recombines TRBV5-4 with TRBJ2-1; TRBD2 might be the D (6 bases). The CDR3 loop spans 11 amino acids. Trimming removed 4 bases at V and 9 bases at J, with 8 bases between. The germline V gene has CDR1 SGHNT and CDR2 YYREEE (reference sequence). The DNA of the CDR3 is TGTGCCAGCAGCAGGGACTCTGAGCAGTTCTTC. Protein: CASSRDSEQFF. The variable domain in full, with the rest retrieved from reference TRBV5-4 and TRBJ2-1, is ETGVTQSPTHLIKTRGQQVTLRCSSQSGHNTVSWYQQALGQGPQFIFQYYREEENGRGNFPPRFSGLQFPNYSSELNVNALELDDSALYLCASSRDSEQFFGPGTRLTVL.

The chain combines TRBV18 with TRBJ2-1, with D perhaps TRBD2 (5 bases). V lost 6 bases and J lost 7, with 16 bases in between. Germline CDR1 and CDR2: KGHSH and LQKENI. The CDR3 length is 14 residues. For the CDR3, the DNA is TGTGCCAGCTCCCCAGAGGGCTGGATGAATGAGCAGTTCTTC. Translation gives CASSPEGWMNEQFF.

The genes are TRBV28 and TRBJ2-3; TRBD1 might be the D (5 bases). With 4 bases removed from V and 0 bases from J, the gap between germline ends came to 20 bases. Germline V gene sequence: CDR1 MDHEN, CDR2 SYDVKM. The CDR3 contains 18 residues. CDR3 nucleotide sequence: TGTGCCAGCAGTTCCAGCCCAGGGTTGGGATCTAGCACAGATACGCAGTATTTT. Protein sequence: CASSSSPGLGSSTDTQYF.